These 28 T cell receptor beta chains originate from one sample sequenced in a study of brain T cells in children with intractable seizures. As for time point: blood from clinic visit 5 months post-surgery; TSC patient then seizure free. Sequenced by immunoSEQ multiplex PCR; TCRdb stores in-frame clones only, minus some. The sample has 300,000 to 400,000 clones, over 85% seen once. Sequenced material: peripheral blood, taken 5 to 6 months after surgery. These receptors were obtained from a boy under two years old with tuberous sclerosis and intractable seizures.

The genes are TRBV6-5 and TRBJ2-1, with 11 bases identical to TRBD2. V gave up 7 bases and J gave up 9 bases; unmatched junction bases: 8. This CDR3 spans 14 amino acids. CDR1 and CDR2 (germline): MNHEY, SVGAGI. The CDR3 coding sequence is TGTGCCAGCACAAGACTAGCGGGGCCCTCTGAGCAGTTCTTC. Its protein product is CASTRLAGPSEQFF.

J is TRBJ2-1 and V is TRBV3-1 (or the pseudogene TRBV3-2); TRBD2 might be the D (6 bases). There are 18 residues in the CDR3. The V end was cut by 3 bases, the J end by 3 bases, with 21 bases between. Germline CDR1 and CDR2: LGHDT and YNNKEL (reference sequence). DNA of the CDR3: TGTGCCAGCAGCCAGAGTCATGGTCTGGGGGGAAACTACAATGAGCAGTTCTTC. This translates into CASSQSHGLGGNYNEQFF.

The J gene is TRBJ2-3, the V gene TRBV10-3; 9 nucleotides align to TRBD2. V lost 7 bases, J lost 1 base, and 3 bases stayed unmatched. Germline V CDR1 and CDR2: ENHRY, SYGVKD. This CDR3 contains 14 residues. The CDR3, as DNA: TGTGCCATCACGCGGGAGGGGGGCACAGATACGCAGTATTTT. Its translation: CAITREGGTDTQYF.

The chain links TRBV27 to TRBJ2-2; 7 positions match TRBD2. V was pared by 4 bases and J by 1 base, with 6 bases of the junction left unmatched. The CDR3 consists of 16 residues. Germline-derived CDR1 and CDR2 are MNHEY and SMNVEV (reference sequence). CDR3 protein: CASSYSASGNTGELFF. The CDR3, as DNA: TGTGCCAGCAGTTATTCGGCTAGCGGGAACACCGGGGAGCTGTTTTTT.

CDR3 protein: CASSLDGGRTEAFF. CDR3 nucleotides: TGTGCCAGCAGCCTGGACGGGGGGAGGACTGAAGCTTTCTTT. The chain is built from TRBV5-4 and TRBJ1-1; D is perhaps TRBD1 (5 bases). Germline CDR1 reads SGHNT; CDR2 reads YYREEE (reference sequence). The CDR3 is 14 residues long. Trimming stripped 4 bases from V and 5 bases from J, with 15 bases between.

CDR3 sequence (DNA): TGCAGCCATTTTAGGGGAGAGACCCAGTACTTC. Translating gives CSHFRGETQYF. The V call is TRBV20-1, the J call TRBJ2-5; maybe TRBD1 (5 bases). CDR1 DFQATT and CDR2 SNEGSKA come from the germline V gene (reference sequence). CDR3 size: 11 residues.

The chain uses TRBV14 and TRBJ1-1; weak D call: TRBD1 (5 bases). Germline V lookup: CDR1 SGHDN, CDR2 FVKESK. The CDR3 contains 13 residues. The V and J ends lost 1 base and 5 bases respectively, with 8 bases between them. The CDR3 region has the DNA TGTGCCAGCAGCCAAGTGGGGGGGACTGAAGCTTTCTTT. This encodes CASSQVGGTEAFF. Full variable domain (rest looked up from reference TRBV14 and TRBJ1-1): EAGVTQFPSHSVIEKGQTVTLRCDPISGHDNLYWYRRVMGKEIKFLLHFVKESKQDESGMPNNRFLAERTGGTYSTLKVQPAELEDSGVYFCASSQVGGTEAFFGQGTRLTVV.

This clone has only a few counts. Here the CDR3 reads CASSQPRSEQYF. The CDR3 region has the DNA TGCGCCAGCAGTCAACCAAGGAGCGAGCAGTACTTC. The rearrangement links TRBV23-1 to TRBJ2-7; D gene uncertain. TRBV23-1 is recorded as an ORF, its role being uncertain. The CDR3 is made up of 12 amino acids. The V end was cut by 2 bases, the J end by 6 bases, with 8 bases between.

This chain joins TRBV28 and TRBJ1-4, with TRBD1 as a possible D gene (5 bases). Germline CDR1 is MDHEN and CDR2 is SYDVKM. Deletions cut 3 bases from V and 4 bases from J, with 9 bases between. CDR3 size: 14 residues. This chain's CDR3 is CASSLEGHNEKLFF. CDR3 coding DNA: TGTGCCAGCAGTTTGGAGGGGCATAATGAAAAACTGTTTTTT.

This chain links TRBV4-2 with TRBJ2-6; 9 bases are a match to TRBD1. CDR1 is LGHNA and CDR2 is YNFKEQ in the germline V gene. The V and J ends lost 2 bases and 2 bases, in that order; junction bases with no gene match: 4. CDR3 size: 17 residues. The chain's CDR3 is CASSQTTGGTGANVLTF. CDR3 DNA sequence: TGTGCCAGCAGCCAAACGACAGGGGGGACTGGGGCCAACGTCCTGACTTTC.

This chain joins TRBV7-9 and TRBJ1-2, with D perhaps matching TRBD1 (6 bases). CDR1 and CDR2 from the germline V gene are SEHNR and FQNEAQ (reference sequence). The CDR3 consists of 17 residues. Trimming left V 5 bases short and J 8 bases short, with 27 bases between. The CDR3 spells CASSPQGRSALLGGYTF. The CDR3, as DNA: TGTGCCAGCAGCCCACAGGGTCGGAGTGCACTCCTAGGAGGCTACACCTTC.

The rearrangement uses TRBV19 and TRBJ1-2; possibly TRBD1 for D (5 bases). CDR1 and CDR2 from the germline V gene are LNHDA and SQIVND (reference sequence). V was pared by 5 bases and J by 2 bases, with 18 bases between. The length of the CDR3 is 16 residues. The CDR3: CASSDPRQGLNYGYTF. In DNA, the CDR3 is TGTGCCAGTAGTGACCCTAGGCAGGGACTCAACTATGGCTACACCTTC. The complete variable domain, with remaining parts taken from reference TRBV19 and TRBJ1-2, reads DGGITQSPKYLFRKEGQNVTLSCEQNLNHDAMYWYRQDPGQGLRLIYYSQIVNDFQKGDIAEGYSVSREKKESFPLTVTSAQKNPTAFYLCASSDPRQGLNYGYTFGSGTRLTVV.

The V gene is TRBV3-1 (or the pseudogene TRBV3-2), the J gene TRBJ1-6; D remains ambiguous. The germline gives CDR1 LGHDT, CDR2 YNNKEL (reference sequence). CDR3 size: 15 residues. V lost 1 base, J lost 6 bases, and 10 bases lay in between. The DNA for the CDR3 is TGTGCCAGCAGCCAAGGGACGAAGGGTAATTCACCCCTCCACTTT. It codes for CASSQGTKGNSPLHF.

This sequence joins TRBV5-1 and TRBJ2-7; D is uncertain. This CDR3 contains 16 residues. Deletions cut 4 bases from V and 1 base from J, with 18 bases between. The germline gives CDR1 SGHRS, CDR2 YFSETQ. The CDR3 sequence: CASSPTGGPLSYEQYF. The CDR3 bases are TGCGCCAGCAGCCCCACCGGTGGCCCTTTATCCTACGAGCAGTACTTC.

The chain links TRBV2 to TRBJ2-1; TRBD1 matches at 7 bases. The CDR3 is 18 amino acids. CDR1 and CDR2 (germline): SNHLY, FYNNEI. V gave up 6 bases and J gave up 7 bases; unmatched junction bases: 21. Here the CDR3 DNA reads TGTGCCAGCAGAAGGCTAGTGGTGACAGGGACGTATTGGAATGAGCAGTTCTTC. Encoded protein: CASRRLVVTGTYWNEQFF.

The V and J genes are TRBV5-1 and TRBJ2-2, with 10 nucleotides matching TRBD2. The CDR3 has 17 residues. With V trimmed by 0 bases and J by 6 bases, 8 bases remained unmatched. The germline V gene encodes CDR1 SGHRS and CDR2 YFSETQ. In DNA, the CDR3 is TGCGCCAGCAGCTTGGCCGGGCTAGCGGGAGCGCCCGGGGAGCTGTTTTTT. Its translation is CASSLAGLAGAPGELFF.

This chain links TRBV23-1 with TRBJ2-3; 11 bases agree with TRBD1. TRBV23-1 is placed among ORFs of uncertain function. Unmatched junction bases numbered 12, after V lost 2 bases and J lost 5 bases. There are 18 residues in the CDR3. In DNA, the CDR3 is TGCGCCAGCAGTCAACTGGCGCGGCGGGACAGGGGGGAAGATACGCAGTATTTT. This sequence encodes CASSQLARRDRGEDTQYF.

This rearrangement joins TRBV6-5 to TRBJ1-2; possible D gene TRBD1, 6 bases. The V end lost 5 bases, the J end lost 5 bases, and 9 bases lay between the germline ends. The V gene's germline CDR1 is MNHEY and CDR2 SVGAGI. This CDR3 is 12 amino acids long. The CDR3 DNA reads TGTGCCAGCAGTACAGGGATTTATGGCTACACCTTC. It translates to CASSTGIYGYTF.

The CDR3 protein is CASSSRDTNEKLFF. Here the CDR3 DNA reads TGTGCCAGCAGTTCCCGGGACACGAATGAAAAACTGTTTTTT. The chain carries TRBV27 and TRBJ1-4; D possibly corresponds to TRBD1 (6 bases). This CDR3 comprises 14 residues. Trimming stripped 4 bases from V and 5 bases from J, with 11 bases between. Germline values: CDR1 MNHEY, CDR2 SMNVEV (reference sequence). The variable domain in full, with the rest retrieved from reference TRBV27 and TRBJ1-4, is EAQVTQNPRYLITVTGKKLTVTCSQNMNHEYMSWYRQDPGLGLRQIYYSMNVEVTDKGDVPEGYKVSRKEKRNFPLILESPSPNQTSLYFCASSSRDTNEKLFFGSGTQLSVL.

This clone occurred once. The V call is TRBV3-1 (or the pseudogene TRBV3-2), the J call TRBJ2-5; D is undetermined. Trimming left V 8 bases short and J 0 bases short, with 13 bases between. Germline CDR1 and CDR2: LGHDT and YNNKEL (reference sequence). The CDR3 extends over 14 amino acids. CDR3 in amino acids: CASGFYNNQETQYF. The CDR3 nucleotides are TGTGCCAGCGGGTTCTATAATAACCAAGAGACCCAGTACTTC.

This rearrangement joins TRBV27 to TRBJ1-2, with 8 bases fitting TRBD1. There are 15 residues in the CDR3. After removal of 6 bases from V and 4 bases from J, the junction contained 10 bases not matched to a gene. Germline V gene sequence: CDR1 MNHEY, CDR2 SMNVEV (reference sequence). CDR3 DNA sequence: TGTGCCAGCAGAAGGACCTGGACAGGGAGCTATGGCTACACCTTC. Amino acid sequence: CASRRTWTGSYGYTF.

CDR3 in DNA: TGTGCCAGCAGCCCAAGACAGGCCTACACTGAAGCTTTCTTT. The encoded protein is CASSPRQAYTEAFF. The chain is built from TRBV3-1 (or the pseudogene TRBV3-2) and TRBJ1-1; D may be TRBD1 (6 bases). Trimming stripped 4 bases from V and 3 bases from J, with 12 bases between. CDR3 length equals 14 residues. Germline CDR1 reads LGHDT; CDR2 reads YNNKEL (reference sequence).

The CDR3 DNA reads TGCGCCAGCAGCCGGGTGGGAGACGCTACGCAGTATTTT. This codes for CASSRVGDATQYF. The rearrangement joins TRBV5-1 to TRBJ2-3, with a possible D match to TRBD2 (5 bases). V was shortened by 4 bases and J by 8 bases, with 14 bases between the two germline ends. This CDR3 region has 13 residues. The V gene's germline CDR1 is SGHRS and CDR2 YFSETQ.

This clone was seen once. The chain employs TRBV6-2 or TRBV6-3 and TRBJ1-2; D is ambiguous. This CDR3 comprises 12 residues. With 5 bases removed from V and 4 bases from J, the gap between germline ends came to 8 bases. CDR1 and CDR2 from the germline V gene are MNHEY and SVGEGT. The DNA for the CDR3 is TGTGCCAGCAGTGGTCAGTTCTATGGCTACACCTTC. It translates to CASSGQFYGYTF.

The chain links TRBV19 to TRBJ2-1; 8 positions agree with TRBD1. Germline assignment: CDR1 LNHDA and CDR2 SQIVND (reference sequence). CDR3 size: 15 residues. With 3 bases clipped from V and 8 bases from J, the junction kept 9 bases outside the gene matches. CDR3 sequence reads: CASSMGTGRFHEQFF. DNA for the CDR3: TGTGCCAGTAGTATGGGGACAGGTCGTTTCCATGAGCAGTTCTTC.

The chain links TRBV5-4 to TRBJ2-5; D is undetermined. The CDR3 runs to 14 residues. V lost 5 bases and J 2 bases, leaving 13 bases between the germline ends. In germline, CDR1 is SGHNT, CDR2 YYREEE (reference sequence). The CDR3 loop is CASSSTNQQETQYF. The CDR3 DNA reads as TGTGCCAGCAGTTCTACTAACCAGCAAGAGACCCAGTACTTC.

In this sample, this clone turned up a few times. CDR3 in amino acids: CSAGGLAGGDTDTQYF. Here the CDR3 DNA reads TGCAGCGCCGGCGGGCTAGCGGGGGGCGACACAGATACGCAGTATTTT. The chain couples TRBV29-1 to TRBJ2-3; 11 bases match TRBD2. Germline V gene sequence: CDR1 SQVTM, CDR2 ANQGSEA. J lost 2 bases, V lost 7 bases, and 11 bases had no gene match. CDR3 length: 16 amino acids.

The chain couples TRBV4-1 to TRBJ2-3; perhaps TRBD1 as D (6 bases). Looked up from germline, CDR1 is MGHRA and CDR2 is YSYEKL. CDR3 size: 17 residues. Trimming left V 2 bases short and J 3 bases short, with 18 bases between. Here the CDR3 reads CASSQKLWTVWTDTQYF. Written as DNA, the CDR3 is TGCGCCAGCAGCCAAAAGCTTTGGACAGTCTGGACAGATACGCAGTATTTT.